Presented here are 32 T cell receptor beta chains from one specimen sequenced in a study of T cells after yellow fever vaccination. From the 5' RACE reads, TCRdb called clonotypes with MiXCR, one entry per CDR3 protein. In the table there are 250,000 or so distinct CDR3 sequences, roughly 4% of which are singletons. Material: PBMCs, obtained 15 days after the yellow fever booster vaccination. These receptors all come from a man aged 18 to 29 who received the YFV17D yellow fever vaccine.

V is TRBV5-6 and J is TRBJ1-1, with D perhaps TRBD1 (6 bases). CDR3 length: 15 residues. Trimming stripped 3 bases from V and 1 base from J, with 13 bases between. CDR1 SGHDT and CDR2 YYEEEE come from the germline V gene. CDR3 residues: CASSSSGTPNTEAFF. The CDR3 DNA follows: TGTGCCAGCAGCTCCTCCGGGACACCGAACACTGAAGCTTTCTTT.

This clonotype appeared many times. V is TRBV5-1 and J is TRBJ1-1, with TRBD1 matching over 8 bases. The germline V gene has CDR1 SGHRS and CDR2 YFSETQ. V lost 3 bases, J lost 6 bases, and 10 bases stayed unmatched. CDR3 length: 15 residues. CDR3 residues: CASSSAGTGDSEAFF. The CDR3 region has the DNA TGCGCCAGCAGCTCAGCCGGGACAGGAGATTCTGAAGCTTTCTTT.

This clonotype was recorded at least ten times. V and J are TRBV7-6 and TRBJ2-5, with TRBD1 matching 7 bases. The CDR3 sequence is 15 residues long. V shed 4 bases, J shed 4 bases, and the junction held 9 bases outside the gene matches. Germline V lookup: CDR1 SGHVS, CDR2 FNYEAQ. CDR3 DNA: TGTGCCAGCAGCTACCCATACAGGGGATTAGAGACCCAGTACTTC. Its translation: CASSYPYRGLETQYF.

This clonotype showed up many times. As DNA, the CDR3 is TGCAGTGCTAGAGATCATTGGAGAGGGTTATGGAATTCACCCCTCCACTTT. Amino acids: CSARDHWRGLWNSPLHF. V is TRBV20-1 and J is TRBJ1-6, with D hard to call. The length of the CDR3 is 17 residues. Trimming removed 0 bases at V and 7 bases at J, with 19 bases between. Germline V lookup: CDR1 DFQATT, CDR2 SNEGSKA (reference sequence).

This clonotype was observed at least ten times. V is TRBV15 and J is TRBJ2-5, with D possibly matching TRBD1 (6 bases). The germline V gene encodes CDR1 LNHNV and CDR2 YYDKDF (reference sequence). V lost 8 bases, J lost 3 bases, and 13 bases lay in between. The CDR3 sequence is 13 residues long. This CDR3 is CATGGTNEETQYF. As DNA, the CDR3 is TGTGCCACCGGTGGGACAAATGAAGAGACCCAGTACTTC.

Concerning this clonotype itself: Since a much larger clone is just one base distant, this may be a read error. The chain links TRBV9 to TRBJ2-6; D may correspond to TRBD1 or TRBD2 (5 bases each). CDR1 and CDR2 from the germline V gene are SGDLS and YYNGEE. The CDR3 has 13 amino acids. The CDR3 sequence: CASSVTGAYVLTF. The CDR3 DNA sequence: TGTGCCAGCAGCGTAACCGGGGCCTACGTCCTGACTTTC.

This clonotype was observed many times. V gene TRBV7-9 combines with J gene TRBJ2-5, with D perhaps matching TRBD2 (7 bases). Germline V lookup: CDR1 SEHNR, CDR2 FQNEAQ (reference sequence). Deletions cut 2 bases from V and 3 bases from J, with 16 bases between. This CDR3 is built from 16 residues. CDR3 amino acids: CASSLSVGGPEETQYF. The CDR3 DNA reads TGTGCCAGCAGCTTATCGGTGGGGGGGCCTGAAGAGACCCAGTACTTC. Using reference TRBV7-9 and TRBJ2-5 for the parts outside the CDR3, the full variable domain is DTGVSQNPRHKITKRGQNVTFRCDPISEHNRLYWYRQTLGQGPEFLTYFQNEAQLEKSRLLSDRFSAERPKGSFSTLEIQRTEQGDSAMYLCASSLSVGGPEETQYFGPGTRLLVL.

This clonotype was counted many times. The genes are TRBV4-3 and TRBJ2-2; 9 bases agree with TRBD2. Trimming cost V 1 base and J 8 bases; bases outside gene matches: 11. In germline, CDR1 is LGHNA, CDR2 YSLEER. CDR3 length equals 17 residues. The CDR3 bases are TGCGCCAGCAGCCAAGCCCCTAGCGGGGTTCCCGAGGGGGAGCTGTTTTTT. This gives the protein CASSQAPSGVPEGELFF.

This clonotype was counted ten times or more. The chain recombines TRBV27 with TRBJ2-3; 7 nucleotides agree with TRBD2. V dropped 5 bases and J dropped 4; count of bases not matched to a gene: 9. CDR1 is MNHEY, CDR2 SMNVEV, per germline (reference sequence). The length of the CDR3 is 15 residues. CDR3 sequence (DNA): TGTGCCAGCAGTCCGTGGATAGCGGGCGCAGATACGCAGTATTTT. It codes for CASSPWIAGADTQYF.

This clonotype was seen ten or more times. The chain has TRBV7-8 and TRBJ2-3; possible D gene TRBD2, 5 bases. This CDR3 comprises 15 residues. Trimming removed 3 bases at V and 5 bases at J, with 15 bases between. The germline V gene has CDR1 SGHVS and CDR2 FQNEAQ. CDR3 in amino acids: CASSFPGLLEDTQYF. CDR3 coding DNA: TGTGCCAGCAGCTTCCCTGGACTCCTAGAAGATACGCAGTATTTT.

This clonotype was recorded many times. V usage is TRBV12-3 or TRBV12-4 and J usage is TRBJ1-1; TRBD1 matches 10 bases. V dropped 5 bases and J dropped 5; count of bases not matched to a gene: 5. This CDR3 spans 14 amino acids. The CDR3 loop reads CASSRQGAGTEAFF. For the CDR3, the DNA is TGTGCCAGCAGTCGACAGGGGGCAGGGACTGAAGCTTTCTTT.

This clonotype was seen ten or more times. This chain uses TRBV29-1 with TRBJ2-1; possibly TRBD2 for D (5 bases). Trimming left V 5 bases short and J 6 bases short, with 8 bases between. This CDR3 region has 11 residues. The germline CDR1 and CDR2 sequences are SQVTM and ANQGSEA. The CDR3 DNA reads TGCAGCGTTCCCCGGGGCAATGAGCAGTTCTTC. It translates to CSVPRGNEQFF.

This clonotype was counted many times. The chain combines TRBV21-1 with TRBJ2-3; the D call in the table, TRBD2, was not verified against the DNA. TRBV21-1 is an annotated pseudogene. The CDR3 has 14 residues. The DNA of the CDR3 is TGTGCCAGCGCCCGGGAGGGAGGTGGAGATACGCAGTATTTT. Translation: CASAREGGGDTQYF.

Many counts were recorded for this clonotype. Here the CDR3 DNA reads TGTGCCAGCAGCGTGGGACTAGCGTCTAATGGGGAGCTGTTTTTT. Its protein product is CASSVGLASNGELFF. The chain joins TRBV7-7 to TRBJ2-2, with 10 bases aligning to TRBD2. J lost 8 bases, V lost 5 bases, and 8 bases had no gene match. The germline CDR1 and CDR2 sequences are SSHAT and FNYEAQ (reference sequence). The CDR3 runs 15 residues.

This clonotype was found many times. V and J are TRBV7-9 and TRBJ2-2; 9 nucleotides line up with TRBD1. V lost 5 bases and J lost 6; bases outside the gene matches: 4. CDR1 SEHNR and CDR2 FQNEAQ come from the germline V gene (reference sequence). The CDR3 has 14 amino acids. The CDR3 loop is CASSRDRAAGELFF. CDR3 in DNA: TGTGCCAGCAGCCGGGACAGGGCGGCCGGGGAGCTGTTTTTT.

V and J are TRBV20-1 and TRBJ1-1, with D maybe TRBD1 (5 bases). The V gene lost 3 bases and the J gene lost 4 bases, with 12 bases spanning the gap. The CDR3 covers 13 residues. In germline, CDR1 is DFQATT, CDR2 SNEGSKA (reference sequence). CDR3 sequence: CSARPGVFTEAFF. In nucleotides, the CDR3 is TGCAGTGCTAGGCCGGGGGTTTTCACTGAAGCTTTCTTT.

This clonotype was seen repeatedly, ten times or more. The V gene is TRBV29-1, the J gene TRBJ1-2; D gene unclear. V lost 4 bases to trimming and J lost 2 bases, with 11 bases between them. Germline CDR1 SQVTM, CDR2 ANQGSEA. The CDR3 covers 13 residues. In nucleotides, the CDR3 is TGCAGCGTTGCCCGCACAGACAACTATGGCTACACCTTC. Its protein is CSVARTDNYGYTF.

This clonotype was seen repeatedly, ten times or more. CDR3 DNA: TGTGCCAGCAGCCAAGATCCCACAGGCACCCAAGGAGGCTACACCTTC. This translates into CASSQDPTGTQGGYTF. V usage is TRBV4-2 and J usage is TRBJ1-2, with a tentative D call TRBD1 (5 bases). With 0 bases removed from V and 8 bases from J, the gap between germline ends came to 19 bases. From germline, CDR1 is LGHNA and CDR2 YNFKEQ. This CDR3 has 16 amino acids.

This clonotype was counted a few times. The rearrangement uses TRBV5-1 and TRBJ2-5, with 12 bases matching TRBD1. Germline V gene data show CDR1 as SGHRS and CDR2 as YFSETQ. With 4 bases clipped from V and 5 bases from J, the junction kept 6 bases outside the gene matches. The CDR3 length is 15 residues. Written as DNA, the CDR3 is TGCGCCAGCAGCCGGGGACAGGGGGCGCGGGAGACCCAGTACTTC. This sequence encodes CASSRGQGARETQYF.

This clonotype appeared many times. The chain carries TRBV7-6 and TRBJ2-7; D ambiguous. Trimming pared 1 base from V and 5 bases from J, leaving 15 bases between. From germline, CDR1 is SGHVS and CDR2 FNYEAQ. The length of the CDR3 is 15 residues. CDR3 DNA: TGTGCCAGCAGCTTAGGACCGCCTCTTTCCAACGAGCAGTACTTC. Translated: CASSLGPPLSNEQYF. Filled out from reference TRBV7-6 and TRBJ2-7, the complete variable domain reads GAGVSQSPRYKVTKRGQDVALRCDPISGHVSLYWYRQALGQGPEFLTYFNYEAQQDKSGLPNDRFSAERPEGSISTLTIQRTEQRDSAMYRCASSLGPPLSNEQYFGPGTRLTVT.

At least ten counts were recorded for this clonotype. The V call is TRBV15, the J call TRBJ2-7; D is uncertain. The CDR3 is 14 residues long. Trimming stripped 1 base from V and 5 bases from J, with 12 bases between. The V gene's germline CDR1 is LNHNV and CDR2 YYDKDF (reference sequence). The CDR3: CATSRGSLEHEQYF. CDR3 nucleotides: TGTGCCACCAGCAGAGGAAGTTTAGAGCACGAGCAGTACTTC.

This clonotype was detected many times. The gene calls are TRBV29-1 and TRBJ2-5; D call uncertain. Germline V CDR1 and CDR2: SQVTM, ANQGSEA. CDR3 size: 15 residues. V lost 0 bases, J lost 5 bases, and 16 bases lay in between. The CDR3 region is CSVEEARAARETQYF. The DNA for the CDR3 is TGCAGCGTTGAAGAGGCTCGGGCCGCACGCGAGACCCAGTACTTC.

This clonotype occurred many times. The J gene is TRBJ1-2, the V gene TRBV7-9; D might be TRBD1 (6 bases). Per the germline V gene, CDR1 is SEHNR and CDR2 is FQNEAQ (reference sequence). Trimming took 1 base from V and 0 from J, leaving 12 bases between them. The CDR3 consists of 16 residues. This CDR3 reads CASSLGGATANYGYTF. The CDR3 coding sequence is TGTGCCAGCAGCTTAGGGGGGGCCACAGCTAACTATGGCTACACCTTC.

This clonotype was seen ten or more times. The V gene is TRBV27, the J gene TRBJ1-2; maybe TRBD1 (5 bases). Germline V gene lookup returns CDR1 MNHEY and CDR2 SMNVEV (reference sequence). Trimming shortened V by 5 bases and J by 3 bases, and 16 bases separated the two germline ends. This CDR3 has 15 amino acids. The CDR3 here is CASSISGSGYYGYTF. The CDR3 coding sequence is TGTGCCAGCAGTATTTCAGGCTCAGGGTACTATGGCTACACCTTC.

There are many counts of this clonotype. The gene calls are TRBV6-1 and TRBJ2-1, with D unresolved. The V end was cut by 8 bases, the J end by 3 bases, with 17 bases between. The CDR3 runs 15 residues. Germline CDR1 is MNHNS and CDR2 is SASEGT. For the CDR3, the DNA is TGTGCCAGCGATTCGAACCTTCGGCTCTACAATGAGCAGTTCTTC. Encoded protein: CASDSNLRLYNEQFF.

This clonotype was counted many times. The CDR3 bases are TGTGCCAGCAGCTCCGACCTGGGGAACTATGGCTACACCTTC. This encodes CASSSDLGNYGYTF. The V gene is TRBV5-5, the J gene TRBJ1-2; no reliable D call. There are 14 residues in the CDR3. The V end was cut by 3 bases, the J end by 2 bases, with 11 bases between. Germline assignment: CDR1 SGHKS and CDR2 YYEKEE (reference sequence).

Many counts were recorded for this clonotype. The rearrangement links TRBV12-3 or TRBV12-4 to TRBJ1-1; D is uncertain. V was clipped by 2 bases and J by 2 bases, with 9 bases between them. The CDR3 consists of 14 residues. In DNA, the CDR3 is TGTGCCAGCAGTTTATCCTCAGTCAACACTGAAGCTTTCTTT. Its translation: CASSLSSVNTEAFF.

In its sample, this clonotype was seen a few times. This sequence joins TRBV7-8 and TRBJ2-7; 7 nucleotides align to TRBD1. The length of the CDR3 is 14 residues. The V gene's germline CDR1 is SGHVS and CDR2 FQNEAQ. The V segment lost 2 bases and the J segment 3 bases; nucleotides outside the gene matches: 4. CDR3 protein: CASSLQGVGYEQYV. The CDR3 DNA is TGTGCCAGCAGCTTACAGGGGGTAGGCTACGAGCAGTACGTC.

This clonotype showed up many times. Written as DNA, the CDR3 is TGCAGTGCTAGAGATCTAGGGGGGTTGGATACGCAGTATTTT. This gives the protein CSARDLGGLDTQYF. The chain couples TRBV20-1 to TRBJ2-3; D is perhaps TRBD1 or TRBD2 (6 bases each). The CDR3 is made up of 14 amino acids. Looked up from germline, CDR1 is DFQATT and CDR2 is SNEGSKA (reference sequence). V dropped 0 bases and J dropped 6 bases, with 13 bases sitting between them.

To note about this clonotype: A much larger clone differs by one base, so this may be a read error. This chain connects TRBV6-6 to TRBJ1-5; D is unresolved. This CDR3 contains 13 residues. Germline CDR1 is MNHNY and CDR2 is SVGAGI (reference sequence). CDR3: CASSKRVFQPHHF. The CDR3 DNA reads as TGTGCCAGCAGTAAACGGGTTTTCCAGCCCCATCATTTT.

This clonotype was detected many times. This chain uses TRBV5-1 with TRBJ2-2, with a possible D match to TRBD2 (5 bases). V lost 2 bases, J lost 8 bases, and 22 bases lay in between. The V gene's germline CDR1 is SGHRS and CDR2 YFSETQ. CDR3 length: 17 residues. CDR3 region: CASSLNGLMNTGGELFF. The CDR3 bases are TGCGCCAGCAGCTTAAACGGACTGATGAACACGGGAGGGGAGCTGTTTTTT.

The V gene is TRBV24-1, the J gene TRBJ2-2; 8 bases align to TRBD1. Trimming cost V 3 bases and J 5 bases; bases outside gene matches: 4. The length of the CDR3 is 15 residues. Germline assignment: CDR1 KGHDR and CDR2 SFDVKD. The chain's CDR3 is CATSDDRGATGELFF. CDR3 coding DNA: TGTGCCACCAGTGATGACAGGGGCGCGACCGGGGAGCTGTTTTTT.